This T cell receptor (beta chain) was observed in a study of CD8+ T cells in alopecia areata. Overall study findings and caveats: Resident alphabeta T cells of normal skin are also sequenced in scalp samples. Having one nonresponder leaves uncertain how baseline CD8+ expansion relates to response.

A remark on this clone: Its specificity is unknown.

Trimming at V came to 6 bases and at J to 6 bases, leaving 2 bases not matched to a gene. CDR1 MNHEY and CDR2 SVGAGI come from the germline V gene. This CDR3 has 13 amino acids. TCR sequencing used cDNA made by reverse transcription of extracted RNA. The method was immunoSEQ multiplex PCR; TCRdb's version includes in-frame clones alone and lacks a portion of them. The sample records 190,000 or so clones, about three fifths being singletons. As for treatment: oral pan-JAK inhibitor, 5-10 mg twice daily. Specimens obtained from alopecia areata patients comprised lesional scalp punch biopsies and peripheral blood. The researchers isolated CD4+ and CD8+ T cells from PBMCs by sorting.

The sample here was CD4+ T cells sorted from blood, taken at week 4, from a patient treated with tofacitinib. The sequence was collected from a human donor with alopecia areata. The V gene is TRBV6-5, the J gene TRBJ2-1, with 10 positions matching TRBD2. CDR3 nucleotide sequence: TGTGCCAGCAGAGGACTAGCGGTCAATGAGCAGTTCTTC. The encoded protein is CASRGLAVNEQFF.